The 5 T cell receptor beta chains reported below all come from one sample, sequenced in a study of shared clonotypes between healthy human individuals. Method: immunoSEQ multiplex PCR; TCRdb's copy keeps in-frame clones and lacks some. Here the sample spans 490,000 or so clones, less than 80% being singletons. What was sequenced was PBMCs. These receptors all come from a woman aged 40-49 years in good health. Some clones in this sample may be carry-over from other donors' samples.

V usage is TRBV28 and J usage is TRBJ2-5; D is undetermined. V shed 7 bases and J shed 0 bases, with 12 bases lying between them. The CDR3 has 14 amino acids. Germline CDR1 MDHEN, CDR2 SYDVKM. DNA of the CDR3: TGTGCCAGCATGGGGTCCGTCTACCAAGAGACCCAGTACTTC. Translation gives CASMGSVYQETQYF.

This clone was counted only a few times. The chain uses TRBV10-3 and TRBJ2-1; possible D gene TRBD2, 6 bases. Trimming pared 6 bases from V and 2 bases from J, leaving 14 bases between. Germline-derived CDR1 and CDR2 are ENHRY and SYGVKD. This CDR3 spans 15 amino acids. The DNA for the CDR3 is TGTGCCATCAGCCCTAGCGCCTTCACCTACAATGAGCAGTTCTTC. Its translation: CAISPSAFTYNEQFF.

V and J are TRBV2 and TRBJ2-2, with D hard to call. Trimming removed 6 bases from V and 2 bases from J, with 16 bases in between. The CDR3 sequence is 16 residues long. Germline V gives CDR1 SNHLY, CDR2 FYNNEI. CDR3 sequence (DNA): TGTGCCAGCAGCGAGCTCTTCGGGTTTAACACCGGGGAGCTGTTTTTT. Its translation is CASSELFGFNTGELFF.

In its sample, this clone was seen a few times. The CDR3 sequence is CAWSVGDRGGGEKLFF. CDR3 DNA: TGTGCCTGGAGTGTAGGGGACCGAGGGGGTGGTGAAAAACTGTTTTTT. The genes are TRBV30 and TRBJ1-4; TRBD1 might be the D (6 bases). The germline V gene has CDR1 GTSNPN and CDR2 SVGIG (reference sequence). Trimming cost V 0 bases and J 7 bases, with 18 bases left between them. The CDR3 consists of 16 residues.

The chain employs TRBV29-1 and TRBJ1-1, with D unresolved. Deletions cut 5 bases from V and 2 bases from J, with 12 bases between. The CDR3 consists of 13 residues. CDR1 is SQVTM and CDR2 is ANQGSEA in the germline V gene. The CDR3 DNA reads TGCAGCGTTATCAAGGCAGCCAACACTGAAGCTTTCTTT. Amino acids: CSVIKAANTEAFF.